This T cell receptor (beta chain) was profiled in a study of T cell repertoires in cytomegalovirus infection. Overall study: Public TCR beta signatures indicated both CMV infection and matching HLA type.

From the reads, TCRdb called clonotypes with MiXCR, one entry per CDR3 protein. The sample yields around 230,000 distinct CDR3 sequences, approximately 6.7% seen once. CDR3 size: 15 residues. CDR1 and CDR2 from the germline V gene are SGHTA and FQGTGA. V lost 1 base and J 2 bases, leaving 9 bases between the germline ends. This receptor was taken from a human donor in good health (CMV status not recorded). Some clones in this sample may be carry-over from other donors' samples. Specimen: PBMCs. J is TRBJ1-3 and V is TRBV7-3; a weak D match, TRBD1 (6 bases). CDR3 region: CASSLSRGAGNTIYF. CDR3 nucleotides: TGTGCCAGCAGCTTAAGCAGGGGCGCTGGAAACACCATATATTTT.